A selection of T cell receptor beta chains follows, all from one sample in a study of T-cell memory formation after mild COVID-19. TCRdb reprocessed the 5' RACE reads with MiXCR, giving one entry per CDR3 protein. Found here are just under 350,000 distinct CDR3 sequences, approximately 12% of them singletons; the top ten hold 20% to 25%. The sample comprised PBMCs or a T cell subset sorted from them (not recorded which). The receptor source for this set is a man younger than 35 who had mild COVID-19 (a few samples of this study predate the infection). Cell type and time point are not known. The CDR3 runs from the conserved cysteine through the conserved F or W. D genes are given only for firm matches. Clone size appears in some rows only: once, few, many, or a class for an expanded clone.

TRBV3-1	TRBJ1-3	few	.	TGTGCCAGCAGCCACGGGCGGCAAGGAAACACCATATATTTT	CASSHGRQGNTIYF
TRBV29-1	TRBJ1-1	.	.	TGCAGCGTTGAAGCCGGCATGAACACTGAAGCTTTCTTT	CSVEAGMNTEAFF
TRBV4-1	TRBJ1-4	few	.	TGCGCCAGCAGCCTCCGGGAAGATGAAAAACTGTTTTTT	CASSLREDEKLFF
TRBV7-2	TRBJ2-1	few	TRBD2	TGTGCCAGCAGCTTATCGGGCGGGGGGTACAATGAGCAGTTCTTC	CASSLSGGGYNEQFF
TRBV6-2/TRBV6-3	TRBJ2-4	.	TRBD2	TGTGCCAGCAGTTACTCCGGGACTAGCGGAAACATTCAGTACTTC	CASSYSGTSGNIQYF
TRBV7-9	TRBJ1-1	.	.	TGTGCCAGCAGCGACCTGGATGGGGCGGGAAACACTGAAGCTTTCTTT	CASSDLDGAGNTEAFF
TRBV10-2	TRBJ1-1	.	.	TGCGCCAGCAGGGGGGTGGAGGTTGAAGCTTTCTTT	CASRGVEVEAFF
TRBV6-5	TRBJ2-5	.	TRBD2	TGTGCCAGCAGTGTAGCGGGGGGGCAAGAGACCCAGTACTTC	CASSVAGGQETQYF
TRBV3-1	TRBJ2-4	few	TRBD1	TGTGCCAGCAGCCAAGATATGGGACAGGGAAACATTCAGTACTTC	CASSQDMGQGNIQYF
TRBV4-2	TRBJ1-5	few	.	TGTGCCAGCAGCCAAGATCGAATCAATCAGCCCCAGCATTTT	CASSQDRINQPQHF
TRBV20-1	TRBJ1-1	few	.	TGCAGTGCCTTTGACAGGACTGGCACTGAAGCTTTCTTT	CSAFDRTGTEAFF
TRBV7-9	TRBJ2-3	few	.	TGTGCCACCCGATTGACCACAGATACGCAGTATTTT	CATRLTTDTQYF
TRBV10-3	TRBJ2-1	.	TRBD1	TGTGCCATCAGTGCTATTGACAGGGGGCCCGAAAATGAGCAGTTCTTC	CAISAIDRGPENEQFF
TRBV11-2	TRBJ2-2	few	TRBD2	TGTGCCAGCAGCCCACTAGCGGGCTGGGGCGGGGAGCTGTTTTTT	CASSPLAGWGGELFF
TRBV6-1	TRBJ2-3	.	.	TGTGCCAGCGCAGGGTCGGAGCCTTCAGATACGCAGTATTTT	CASAGSEPSDTQYF
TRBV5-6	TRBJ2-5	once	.	TGTGCCAGCAGCTTGGCCCATGCAGGGATATCCCAAGAGACCCAGTACTTC	CASSLAHAGISQETQYF
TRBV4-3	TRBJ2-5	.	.	TGCGCCAGCAGCCAAGGGGCTGCCCTCCAAGAGACCCAGTACTTC	CASSQGAALQETQYF
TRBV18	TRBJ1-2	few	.	TGTGCCAGCTCACCAGACCGGCAGAACAATTATGGCTACACCTTC	CASSPDRQNNYGYTF
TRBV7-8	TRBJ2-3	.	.	TGTGCCAGCAGCGCCCGGGAAACAGATACGCAGTATTTT	CASSARETDTQYF
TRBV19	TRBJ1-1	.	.	TGTGCCAGTAGTATCGGTGCTGAAGCTTTCTTT	CASSIGAEAFF
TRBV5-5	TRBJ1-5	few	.	TGTGCCAGCAGCAGACTGACAGGCGATAGCAATCAGCCCCAGCATTTT	CASSRLTGDSNQPQHF
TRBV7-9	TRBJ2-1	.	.	TGTGCCAGCAGCCCTACTTACAATGAGCAGTTCTTC	CASSPTYNEQFF
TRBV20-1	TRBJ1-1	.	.	TGCAGTGCTGGGGGGGGGTCTGGCACTGAAGCTTTCTTT	CSAGGGSGTEAFF
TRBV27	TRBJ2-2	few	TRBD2	TGTGCCAGCACTGACGGCCCGGGGGGCACCGGGGAGCTGTTTTTT	CASTDGPGGTGELFF
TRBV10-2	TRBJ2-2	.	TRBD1	TGCGCCAGCGACACCGGGACAGTGAACACCGGGGAGCTGTTTTTT	CASDTGTVNTGELFF
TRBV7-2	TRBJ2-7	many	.	TGTGCCAGCAGCTTAGGCCTGAGCTCCTACGAGCAGTACTTC	CASSLGLSSYEQYF
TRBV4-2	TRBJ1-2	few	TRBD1	TGTGCCAGCAGCCCCCGGACAGGGGGCGATGGCTACACCTTC	CASSPRTGGDGYTF
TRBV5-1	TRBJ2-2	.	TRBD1	TGCGCCAGCAGCTACCGGACAGGGAAGGTCACCGGGGAGCTGTTTTTT	CASSYRTGKVTGELFF
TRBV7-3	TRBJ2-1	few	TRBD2	TGTGCCAGCAGCTCCCAGCGGGGGAATGAGCAGTTCTTC	CASSSQRGNEQFF
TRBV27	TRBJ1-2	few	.	TGTGCCAGCAGTTTGGCCCTGGGAACAGGAAGGGAAGGCTACACCTTC	CASSLALGTGREGYTF
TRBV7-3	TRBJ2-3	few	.	TGTGCCAGCAGCTTATCGTTCGGAGATACGCAGTATTTT	CASSLSFGDTQYF
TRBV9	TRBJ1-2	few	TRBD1	TGTGCCAGCAGCGTAGAGGGGGCTTGGACCGCTAACTATGGCTACACCTTC	CASSVEGAWTANYGYTF
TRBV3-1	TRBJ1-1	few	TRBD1	TGTGCCAGCGGGGACAGGGTGAACACTGAAGCTTTCTTT	CASGDRVNTEAFF
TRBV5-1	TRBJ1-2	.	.	TGCGCCAGCAGCTTGGCCCAGGAGCAGTATGGCTACACCTTC	CASSLAQEQYGYTF
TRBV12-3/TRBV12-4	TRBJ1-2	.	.	TGTGCCAGCAGTTTCTGGGGGGGCGGCTACACCTTC	CASSFWGGGYTF
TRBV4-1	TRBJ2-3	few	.	TGCGCCAGCAGCCAAGTCCCCAGCGTTTCCGAAGATACGCAGTATTTT	CASSQVPSVSEDTQYF
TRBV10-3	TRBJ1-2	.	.	TGTGCCATCAGAGAAGATGTCGGACAGTTCCACTATGGCTACACCTTC	CAIREDVGQFHYGYTF
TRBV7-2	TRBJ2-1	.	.	TGTGCCAGCGGCGAGGTCCTAAGCTCCTACAATGAGCAGTTCTTC	CASGEVLSSYNEQFF
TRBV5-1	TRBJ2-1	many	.	TGTGCCAGCAGCTTAAGCTCCTACAATGAGCAGTTCTTC	CASSLSSYNEQFF
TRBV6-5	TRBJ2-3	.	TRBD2	TGTGCCAGCAGTTACCTATCGGGAGCTAGCGGGGGGACTAGCACAGATACGCAGTATTTT	CASSYLSGASGGTSTDTQYF
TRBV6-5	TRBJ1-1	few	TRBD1	TGTGCCAGCAAAATAGACAGGGGATTGGGCACTGAAGCTTTCTTT	CASKIDRGLGTEAFF
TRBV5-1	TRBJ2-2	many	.	TGTGCCAGCAGCTTACAGGGCACCGGGGAGCTGTTTTTT	CASSLQGTGELFF
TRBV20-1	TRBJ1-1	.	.	TGCAGTGCTCCGGAGAGTGCGAACACTGAAGCTTTCTTT	CSAPESANTEAFF
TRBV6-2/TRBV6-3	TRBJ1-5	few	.	TGTGCCACAGCAAAGGGGAATCAGCCCCAGCATTTT	CATAKGNQPQHF
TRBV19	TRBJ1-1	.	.	TGTGCCAGTAAAGGACTCCAGAACACTGAAGCTTTCTTT	CASKGLQNTEAFF
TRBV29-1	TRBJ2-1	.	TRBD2	TGCAGCGCCTTCGGGAGCGGGGGGTACAATGAGCAGTTCTTC	CSAFGSGGYNEQFF
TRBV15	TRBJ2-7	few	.	TGTGCCACCAGCAGAGGAGGGCGGGAGCAGTACTTC	CATSRGGREQYF
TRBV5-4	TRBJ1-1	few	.	TGTGCCAGCAGCTGGTCCGCCAAGAGATTCACTGAAGCTTTCTTT	CASSWSAKRFTEAFF
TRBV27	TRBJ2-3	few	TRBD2	TGTGCCAGCAGTCCGATACTAGCGGGCACAGATACGCAGTATTTT	CASSPILAGTDTQYF
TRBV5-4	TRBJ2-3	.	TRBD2	TGTGCCAGCAGAACTAGCGGGGACACTCATACGCAGTATTTT	CASRTSGDTHTQYF
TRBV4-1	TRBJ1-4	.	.	TGCGCCAGCAGCCACCAAGGGCGGGCAGGAAATGAAAAACTGTTTTTT	CASSHQGRAGNEKLFF
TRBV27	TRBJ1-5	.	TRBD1	TGTGCCAGCACCCCACACAACAGGGGGCGTCTTCAGCCCCAGCATTTT	CASTPHNRGRLQPQHF
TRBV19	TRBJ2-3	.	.	TGTGCCAGTAGTTTCCAGGGGCATCGCACAGATACGCAGTATTTT	CASSFQGHRTDTQYF
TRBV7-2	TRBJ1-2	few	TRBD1	TGTGCCAGCAGCTTAGTATCAGGGGGCGATGGCTACACCTTC	CASSLVSGGDGYTF
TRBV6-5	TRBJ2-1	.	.	TGTGCCAGCAGTTACGGCTACAATGAGCAGTTCTTC	CASSYGYNEQFF
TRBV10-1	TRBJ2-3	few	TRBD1	TGCGCCAGCAGCCGCGGACAGGAGAGGGATACGCAGTATTTT	CASSRGQERDTQYF
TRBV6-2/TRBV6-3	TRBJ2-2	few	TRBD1	TGTGCCAGCAGCCTCGAAGGGACAGGGGATTACACCGGGGAGCTGTTTTTT	CASSLEGTGDYTGELFF